One and the same sample provided the 28 T cell receptor beta chains below, sequenced in a study of CD8 T cells in ankylosing spondylitis. In TCRdb, the 5' RACE reads were re-called with MiXCR into one record per CDR3 protein. The sample comprises roughly 700,000 distinct CDR3 sequences, around 20% of which are singletons, and around 19% rests with the top ten. These receptors are not linked to any known antigen. Study-level results: A TCR beta motif made of about eight highly homologous variants seemed typical of ankylosing spondylitis blood.

The sequencing input was blood, either unsorted or a sorted T cell fraction (not recorded which). The source of these receptors is a male donor with ankylosing spondylitis.

The sample holds a few counts of this clonotype. The J gene is TRBJ1-6, the V gene TRBV21-1; TRBD1 reflects the table's D call only, with no check against the DNA. TRBV21-1 is described as a pseudogene. The CDR3 contains 16 residues. The CDR3 loop reads CASSQSFTGAAPFPHF. The CDR3 DNA reads TGTGCCAGCAGCCAATCTTTCACAGGGGCCGCCCCATTCCCCCACTTT.

V and J are TRBV6-5 and TRBJ1-4; no definite D call. Trimming took off 2 bases at V and 14 bases at J, with 15 bases between the two ends. CDR3 length equals 13 residues. The germline gives CDR1 MNHEY, CDR2 SVGAGI. Here the CDR3 DNA reads TGTGCCAGCAGTTACAATGAGCCCTTTATCCTGTTTTTT. Translating it yields CASSYNEPFILFF.

This clonotype was counted once. The chain employs TRBV12-3 or TRBV12-4 and TRBJ2-7; D uncertain. Trimming removed 10 bases from V and 3 bases from J, with 22 bases in between. The CDR3 totals 15 residues. The CDR3 DNA sequence: TGTGCCACCCGAAAGGTGGCGGTTCACATCTACGAGCAGTACTTC. Translated: CATRKVAVHIYEQYF.

This chain connects TRBV27 to TRBJ1-5; 9 bases fit TRBD1. There are 15 residues in the CDR3. V shed 0 bases, J shed 5 bases, and the junction held 2 bases outside the gene matches. Germline CDR1 MNHEY, CDR2 SMNVEV (reference sequence). CDR3 DNA sequence: TGTGCCAGCAGTTTATCCGGACAGGGGCATCAGCCCCAGCATTTT. Encoded protein: CASSLSGQGHQPQHF.

The chain uses TRBV29-1 and TRBJ2-7, with 8 bases aligning to TRBD1. CDR3 size: 13 residues. Germline trimming cut 2 bases from V and 4 bases from J; bases unmatched to any gene: 4. CDR1 and CDR2 from the germline V gene are SQVTM and ANQGSEA. The CDR3 is CSVEQGARYEQYF. The CDR3 DNA reads TGCAGCGTTGAACAGGGGGCGCGGTACGAGCAGTACTTC.

This clonotype has only a few counts. This chain uses TRBV6-2 or TRBV6-3 with TRBJ2-7; D call uncertain. CDR1 is MNHEY, CDR2 SVGEGT, per germline. The CDR3 has 15 residues. The V end was cut by 6 bases, the J end by 3 bases, with 18 bases between. CDR3 protein: CASRPSDSHNYEQYF. As DNA, the CDR3 is TGTGCCAGCAGACCTTCCGACTCTCACAACTACGAGCAGTACTTC.

This sequence joins TRBV10-3 and TRBJ2-2; D may be TRBD1 (5 bases). The CDR3 is made up of 14 amino acids. Trimming removed 5 bases at V and 3 bases at J, with 10 bases between. Per germline, CDR1 ENHRY and CDR2 SYGVKD. Here the CDR3 reads CAISKDTYTGELFF. The CDR3 DNA reads as TGTGCCATCAGTAAGGACACCTACACCGGGGAGCTGTTTTTT.

Only a few counts were recorded for this clonotype. V and J are TRBV9 and TRBJ1-5; D gene unclear. CDR3 size: 15 residues. V was clipped by 0 bases and J by 1 base, with 8 bases between them. The V gene's germline CDR1 is SGDLS and CDR2 YYNGEE. CDR3 amino acids: CASSVASVSNQPQHF. CDR3 sequence (DNA): TGTGCCAGCAGCGTAGCTTCGGTCAGCAATCAGCCCCAGCATTTT.

J is TRBJ2-7 and V is TRBV29-1; D unclear. Germline-derived CDR1 and CDR2 are SQVTM and ANQGSEA. V was shortened by 5 bases and J by 7 bases, with 15 bases between the two germline ends. The CDR3 totals 12 residues. The CDR3 region is CSVIGNKGEQYF. The CDR3 DNA reads as TGCAGCGTTATTGGAAATAAGGGTGAGCAGTACTTC.

The chain combines TRBV20-1 with TRBJ2-3; D unclear. Germline V gene lookup returns CDR1 DFQATT and CDR2 SNEGSKA (reference sequence). The CDR3 contains 14 residues. V was clipped by 4 bases and J by 1 base, with 12 bases between them. The CDR3 sequence is CSATTPTGTDTQYF. The CDR3 DNA reads TGCAGTGCTACAACTCCGACGGGCACAGATACGCAGTATTTT.

The table lists this clonotype with a few counts. V gene TRBV7-9 combines with J gene TRBJ2-1; 13 bases are a match to TRBD2. The germline gives CDR1 SEHNR, CDR2 FQNEAQ (reference sequence). The CDR3 spans 15 residues. V was pared by 1 base and J by 8 bases, with 2 bases of the junction left unmatched. The CDR3 DNA reads as TGTGCCAGCAGCTTAGGGACTAGCGGGAGTGATGAGCAGTTCTTC. Translated: CASSLGTSGSDEQFF.

This clonotype was recorded a few times. The V and J genes are TRBV6-5 and TRBJ1-1, with D perhaps TRBD1 (5 bases). The CDR3 is 14 amino acids. The germline V and J ends were trimmed by 7 bases and 3 bases, with 15 bases remaining between them. From germline, CDR1 is MNHEY and CDR2 SVGAGI. The DNA for the CDR3 is TGTGCCAGCATTACGGGCCGAGGGGACACTGAAGCTTTCTTT. Its protein product is CASITGRGDTEAFF.

This clonotype has ten or more counts. V usage is TRBV29-1 and J usage is TRBJ1-4; no definite D call. In germline, CDR1 is SQVTM, CDR2 ANQGSEA. Trimming removed 2 bases at V and 5 bases at J, with 9 bases between. The CDR3 is 13 amino acids. CDR3 bases: TGCAGCGTTGAAACCCAGAAGAATGAAAAACTGTTTTTT. Translating gives CSVETQKNEKLFF.

J is TRBJ2-7 and V is TRBV7-9, with D maybe TRBD1 (5 bases). With 5 bases removed from V and 5 bases from J, the gap between germline ends came to 19 bases. The CDR3 is 15 amino acids. The germline V gene encodes CDR1 SEHNR and CDR2 FQNEAQ (reference sequence). The CDR3 nucleotides are TGTGCCAGCAGCCGCACGGTACCCCCCAGGGACGAGCAGTACTTC. It yields the protein CASSRTVPPRDEQYF.

This clonotype was detected only a few times. This sequence joins TRBV12-3 or TRBV12-4 and TRBJ2-5; 9 bases align to TRBD2. The CDR3 length is 17 residues. Germline trimming cut 0 bases from V and 2 bases from J; bases unmatched to any gene: 7. The DNA for the CDR3 is TGTGCCAGCAGTTTAGCGGGTATTAGCGGGGGTCAAGAGACCCAGTACTTC. Translation: CASSLAGISGGQETQYF.

V is TRBV2 and J is TRBJ2-1; 9 nucleotides align to TRBD1. The germline V gene has CDR1 SNHLY and CDR2 FYNNEI. The CDR3 sequence is 14 residues long. Trimming cost V 10 bases and J 4 bases; bases outside gene matches: 8. CDR3 amino acids: CAIPGTGLYNEQFF. In DNA form, the CDR3 reads TGTGCCATACCCGGGACAGGGCTTTACAATGAGCAGTTCTTC.

Only a few counts were recorded for this clonotype. The V gene is TRBV12-3 or TRBV12-4, the J gene TRBJ1-1; maybe TRBD1 (6 bases). The CDR3 contains 13 residues. With 10 bases removed from V and 4 bases from J, the gap between germline ends came to 16 bases. CDR3 amino acids: CATEPRGSTEAFF. CDR3 bases: TGTGCCACCGAACCCAGGGGATCCACTGAAGCTTTCTTT.

The chain employs TRBV9 and TRBJ2-1, with 12 bases identical to TRBD2. The germline V gene has CDR1 SGDLS and CDR2 YYNGEE. The CDR3 is 17 amino acids. Unmatched junction bases numbered 10, after V lost 3 bases and J lost 6 bases. CDR3 DNA: TGTGCCAGCAGCGCAACCGGACTAGCGGGACGCAGCAATGAGCAGTTCTTC. Its translation is CASSATGLAGRSNEQFF.

The chain joins TRBV7-3 to TRBJ2-1; D is ambiguous. The CDR3 runs 15 residues. Trimming shortened V by 1 base and J by 2 bases, and 9 bases separated the two germline ends. Germline V gene sequence: CDR1 SGHTA, CDR2 FQGTGA. Here the CDR3 DNA reads TGTGCCAGCAGCTTAAAGGCAGTTACCTACAATGAGCAGTTCTTC. This encodes CASSLKAVTYNEQFF.

This clonotype was seen more than once but under ten times. The chain employs TRBV7-8 and TRBJ1-1; no clear D. Per the germline V gene, CDR1 is SGHVS and CDR2 is FQNEAQ. Trimming took off 5 bases at V and 1 base at J, with 14 bases between the two ends. The CDR3 is 15 residues long. CDR3 in amino acids: CASSPRRVQNTEAFF. The CDR3 DNA reads as TGTGCCAGCAGCCCGCGTCGGGTACAGAACACTGAAGCTTTCTTT.

The chain links TRBV7-6 to TRBJ1-6, with 9 nucleotides matching TRBD1. This CDR3 comprises 16 residues. Germline V CDR1 and CDR2: SGHVS, FNYEAQ. V dropped 5 bases and J dropped 9; count of bases not matched to a gene: 11. The CDR3 region is CASSPRQGGVSSPLHF. The CDR3 DNA is TGTGCCAGCAGCCCCCGACAGGGGGGCGTTAGTTCACCCCTCCACTTT.

This clonotype appeared a few times. The V call is TRBV20-1, the J call TRBJ2-3; possible D gene TRBD1, 7 bases. Trimming shortened V by 0 bases and J by 6 bases, and 16 bases separated the two germline ends. Germline assignment: CDR1 DFQATT and CDR2 SNEGSKA (reference sequence). The CDR3 is 15 residues long. The CDR3 DNA reads TGCAGTGCTAGAGATTCCGCAGGGGGACTGGATACGCAGTATTTT. It translates to CSARDSAGGLDTQYF.

This clonotype was seen a few times. V usage is TRBV28 and J usage is TRBJ2-1, with TRBD2 identical over 11 bases. Per germline, CDR1 MDHEN and CDR2 SYDVKM. V trimming: 5 bases; J trimming: 8 bases; junction bases outside the gene matches: 14. The CDR3 is made up of 17 amino acids. DNA of the CDR3: TGTGCCAGCAGTCACCGTCTAGCGGGAGGACCCTGGGATGAGCAGTTCTTC. The encoded protein is CASSHRLAGGPWDEQFF.

The chain couples TRBV6-1 to TRBJ1-5; 10 nucleotides align to TRBD1. With 4 bases clipped from V and 6 bases from J, the junction kept 3 bases outside the gene matches. Germline V gives CDR1 MNHNS, CDR2 SASEGT. The CDR3 contains 14 residues. CDR3 in DNA: TGTGCCAGCAGTGCGACAGGGGGCCTTCAGCCCCAGCATTTT. This codes for CASSATGGLQPQHF.

This clonotype was seen a few times. The V call is TRBV4-1, the J call TRBJ1-1; D uncertain. Trimming shortened V by 5 bases and J by 2 bases, and 15 bases separated the two germline ends. Germline V gene lookup returns CDR1 MGHRA and CDR2 YSYEKL. This CDR3 is 15 amino acids long. CDR3: CASSTYHGGNTEAFF. For the CDR3, the DNA is TGCGCCAGCAGCACCTACCACGGAGGAAACACTGAAGCTTTCTTT.

This chain joins TRBV9 and TRBJ2-3, with TRBD2 matching 13 bases. This CDR3 spans 17 amino acids. CDR1 is SGDLS, CDR2 YYNGEE, per germline. J gave up 1 base and V 4 bases, and 6 bases lay outside the gene matches. The CDR3 spells CASSSTSGRLGTDTQYF. The DNA of the CDR3 is TGTGCCAGCAGCTCGACTAGCGGGAGGCTGGGCACAGATACGCAGTATTTT.

The chain carries TRBV5-1 and TRBJ2-3, with 10 bases matching TRBD2. There are 14 residues in the CDR3. V lost 7 bases and J lost 4; bases outside the gene matches: 6. The germline CDR1 and CDR2 sequences are SGHRS and YFSETQ. The CDR3 DNA is TGCGCCAGCGAGCGGGAGGGAGGAGCAGATACGCAGTATTTT. Protein sequence: CASEREGGADTQYF.

The CDR3 nucleotides are TGTGCCAGCGCATACACAGATACGCAGTATTTT. This encodes CASAYTDTQYF. This chain uses TRBV25-1 with TRBJ2-3; the D is unclear. The germline gives CDR1 MGHDK, CDR2 SYGVNS. The V end was cut by 8 bases, the J end by 2 bases, with 5 bases between. The CDR3 is 11 amino acids.